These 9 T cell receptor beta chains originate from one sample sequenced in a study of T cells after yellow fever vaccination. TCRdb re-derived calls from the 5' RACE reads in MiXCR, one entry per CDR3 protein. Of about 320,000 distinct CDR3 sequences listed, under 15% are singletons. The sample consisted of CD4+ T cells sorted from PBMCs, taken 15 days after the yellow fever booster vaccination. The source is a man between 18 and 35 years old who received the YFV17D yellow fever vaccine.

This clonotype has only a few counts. This chain's CDR3 is CASSHPNQGGDGYTF. CDR3 coding DNA: TGCGCCAGCAGCCACCCAAATCAGGGGGGAGATGGCTACACCTTC. This chain joins TRBV4-3 and TRBJ1-2, with TRBD1 matching 7 bases. The ends lost 3 bases at V and 6 bases at J; junction bases unmatched: 10. Germline V gene lookup returns CDR1 LGHNA and CDR2 YSLEER. The CDR3 has 15 amino acids.

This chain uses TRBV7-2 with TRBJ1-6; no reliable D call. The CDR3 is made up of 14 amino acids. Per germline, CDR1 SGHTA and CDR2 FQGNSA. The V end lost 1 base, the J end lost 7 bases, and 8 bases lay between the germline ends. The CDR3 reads CASSLEGNNSPLHF. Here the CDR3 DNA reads TGTGCCAGCAGCTTAGAAGGGAACAATTCACCCCTCCACTTT.

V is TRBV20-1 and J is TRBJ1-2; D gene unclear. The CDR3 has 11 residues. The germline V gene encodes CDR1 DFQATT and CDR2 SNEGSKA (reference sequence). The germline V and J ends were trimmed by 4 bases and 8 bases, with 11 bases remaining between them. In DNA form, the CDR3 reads TGCAGTGCTACAGAGGCGGGAGGCTACACCTTC. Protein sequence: CSATEAGGYTF.

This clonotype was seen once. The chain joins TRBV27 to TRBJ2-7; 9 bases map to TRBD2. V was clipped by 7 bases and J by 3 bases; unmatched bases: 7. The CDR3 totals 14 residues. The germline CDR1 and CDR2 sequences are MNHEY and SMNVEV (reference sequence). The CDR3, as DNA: TGTGCCAGCACCCCGGCGGGAGGGCTCTACGAGCAGTACTTC. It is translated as CASTPAGGLYEQYF.

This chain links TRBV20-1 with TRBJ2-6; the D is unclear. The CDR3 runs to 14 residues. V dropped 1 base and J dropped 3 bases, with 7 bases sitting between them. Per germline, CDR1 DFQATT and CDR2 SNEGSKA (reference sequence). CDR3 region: CSARGQSGANVLTF. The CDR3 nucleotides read TGCAGTGCTAGAGGTCAGAGTGGGGCCAACGTCCTGACTTTC.

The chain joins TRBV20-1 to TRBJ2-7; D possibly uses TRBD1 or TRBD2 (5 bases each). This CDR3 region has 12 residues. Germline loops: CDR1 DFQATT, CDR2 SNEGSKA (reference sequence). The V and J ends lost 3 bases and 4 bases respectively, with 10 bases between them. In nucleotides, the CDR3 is TGCAGTGCTAGCCGGGACGGGTACGAGCAGTACTTC. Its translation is CSASRDGYEQYF.

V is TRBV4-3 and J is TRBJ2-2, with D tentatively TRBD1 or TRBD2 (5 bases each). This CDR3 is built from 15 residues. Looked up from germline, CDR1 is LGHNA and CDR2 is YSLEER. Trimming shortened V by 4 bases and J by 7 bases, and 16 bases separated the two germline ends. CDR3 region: CASSLSGTVGGELFF. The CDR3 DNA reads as TGCGCCAGCAGCCTTTCCGGGACGGTAGGCGGGGAGCTGTTTTTT.

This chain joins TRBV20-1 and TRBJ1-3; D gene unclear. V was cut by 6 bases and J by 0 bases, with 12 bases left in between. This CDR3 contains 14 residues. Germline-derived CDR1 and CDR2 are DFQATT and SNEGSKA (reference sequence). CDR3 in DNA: TGCAGTGCCATAGACCGGAACTCTGGAAACACCATATATTTT. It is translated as CSAIDRNSGNTIYF.

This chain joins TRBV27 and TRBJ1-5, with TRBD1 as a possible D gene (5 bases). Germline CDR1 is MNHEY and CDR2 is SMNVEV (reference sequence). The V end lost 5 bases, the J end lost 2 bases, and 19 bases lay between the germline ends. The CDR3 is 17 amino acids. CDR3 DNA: TGTGCCAGCAGTCTTCAACGGGGACGGGACCGCAATCAGCCCCAGCATTTT. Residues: CASSLQRGRDRNQPQHF.